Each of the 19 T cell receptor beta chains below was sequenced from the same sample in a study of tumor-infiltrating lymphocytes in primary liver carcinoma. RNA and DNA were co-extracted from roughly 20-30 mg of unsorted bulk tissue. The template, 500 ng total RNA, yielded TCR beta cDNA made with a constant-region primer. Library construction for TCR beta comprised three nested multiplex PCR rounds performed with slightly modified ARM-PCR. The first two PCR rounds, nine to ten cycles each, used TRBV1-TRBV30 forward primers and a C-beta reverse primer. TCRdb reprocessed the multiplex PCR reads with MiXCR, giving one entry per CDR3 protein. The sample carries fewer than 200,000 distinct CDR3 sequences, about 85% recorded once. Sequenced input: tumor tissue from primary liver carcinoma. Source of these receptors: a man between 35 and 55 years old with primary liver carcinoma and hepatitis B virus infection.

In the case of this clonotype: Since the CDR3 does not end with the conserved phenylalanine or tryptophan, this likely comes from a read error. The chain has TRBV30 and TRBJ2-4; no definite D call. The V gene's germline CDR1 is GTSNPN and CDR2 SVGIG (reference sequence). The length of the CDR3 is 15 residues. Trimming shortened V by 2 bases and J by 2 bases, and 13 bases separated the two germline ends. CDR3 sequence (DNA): TGTGCCTGGAGTAACCGGGTGGTAACCAAAAACATTCAGTACATC. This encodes CAWSNRVVTKNIQYI.

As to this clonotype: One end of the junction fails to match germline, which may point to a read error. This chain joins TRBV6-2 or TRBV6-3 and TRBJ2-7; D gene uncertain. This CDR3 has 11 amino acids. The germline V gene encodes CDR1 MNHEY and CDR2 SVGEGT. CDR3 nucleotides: TGTACCCTCAGCGCCGGTTACGAGCAATACTTC. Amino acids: CTLSAGYEQYF.

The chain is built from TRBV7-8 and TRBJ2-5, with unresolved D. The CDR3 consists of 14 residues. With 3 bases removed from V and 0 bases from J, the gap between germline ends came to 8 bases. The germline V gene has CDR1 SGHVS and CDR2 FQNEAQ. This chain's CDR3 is CASSLGSDQETQYF. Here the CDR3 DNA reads TGTGCCAGCAGCTTGGGTAGTGACCAAGAGACCCAGTACTTC.

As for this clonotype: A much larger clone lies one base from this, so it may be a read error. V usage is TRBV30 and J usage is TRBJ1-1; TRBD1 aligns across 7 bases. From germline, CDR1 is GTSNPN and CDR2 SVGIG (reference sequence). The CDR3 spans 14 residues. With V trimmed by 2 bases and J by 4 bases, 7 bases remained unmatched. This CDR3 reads CAWSTGALGTEAFF. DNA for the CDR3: TGTGCCTGGAGTACAGGGGCGCTGGGCACTGAAGCTTTCTTT.

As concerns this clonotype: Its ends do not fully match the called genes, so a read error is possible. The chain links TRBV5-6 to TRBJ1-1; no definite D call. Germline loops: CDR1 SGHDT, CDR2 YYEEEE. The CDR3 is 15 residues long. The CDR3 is CASSLEKVTNTQALF. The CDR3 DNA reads TGTGCCAGCAGCTTGGAGAAGGTTACGAACACTCAAGCTTTATTT. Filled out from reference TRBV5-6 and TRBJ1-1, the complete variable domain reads DAGVTQSPTHLIKTRGQQVTLRCSPKSGHDTVSWYQQALGQGPQFIFQYYEEEERQRGNFPDRFSGHQFPNYSSELNVNALLLGDSALYLCASSLEKVTNTQALFGQGTRLTVV.

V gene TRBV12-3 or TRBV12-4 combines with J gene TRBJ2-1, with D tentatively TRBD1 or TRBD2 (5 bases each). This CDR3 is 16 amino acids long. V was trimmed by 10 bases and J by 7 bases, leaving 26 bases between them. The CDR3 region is CANARRDGDLLNEQFF. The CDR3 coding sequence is TGTGCCAACGCCCGAAGGGACGGGGATTTACTTAATGAGCAGTTCTTC.

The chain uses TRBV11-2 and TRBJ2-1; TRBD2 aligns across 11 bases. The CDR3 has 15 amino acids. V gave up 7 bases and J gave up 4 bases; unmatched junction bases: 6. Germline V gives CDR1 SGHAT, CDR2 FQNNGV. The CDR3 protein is CASIRTSGRYNEQFF. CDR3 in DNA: TGTGCCAGCATCCGGACTAGCGGGCGATACAATGAGCAGTTCTTC.

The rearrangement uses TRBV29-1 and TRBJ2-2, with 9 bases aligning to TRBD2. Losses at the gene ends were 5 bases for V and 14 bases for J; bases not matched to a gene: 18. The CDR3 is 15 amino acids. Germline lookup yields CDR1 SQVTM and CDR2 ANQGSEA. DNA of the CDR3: TGCAGCGTTAGGACTAGCGCGGCGAACATCGGGGTACTGTTTTTT. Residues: CSVRTSAANIGVLFF.

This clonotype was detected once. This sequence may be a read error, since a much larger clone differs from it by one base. This CDR3 reads CASSMGRAYNEQFF. CDR3 DNA: TGTGCCAGTAGTATGGGCAGGGCCTACAATGAGCAGTTCTTC. The genes are TRBV19 and TRBJ2-1; possible D gene TRBD1, 5 bases. The CDR3 consists of 14 residues. V was cut by 3 bases and J by 2 bases, with 8 bases left in between. Germline V gene data show CDR1 as LNHDA and CDR2 as SQIVND (reference sequence).

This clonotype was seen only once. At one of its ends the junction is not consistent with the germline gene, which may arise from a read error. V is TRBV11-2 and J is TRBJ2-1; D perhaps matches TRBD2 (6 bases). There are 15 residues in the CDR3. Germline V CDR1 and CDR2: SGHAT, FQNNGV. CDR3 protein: CASSDTSRRYSEQFF. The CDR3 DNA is TGTGCTAGCAGCGACACTAGCAGGAGATATTCTGAGCAGTTCTTC.

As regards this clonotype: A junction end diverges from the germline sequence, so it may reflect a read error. The CDR3 protein is CAISHRAAGPTYEQYF. DNA for the CDR3: TGTGCCATCAGTCATCGAGCGGCAGGGCCTACCTACGAGCAGTACTTT. This sequence joins TRBV6-6 and TRBJ2-7; TRBD1 or TRBD2 may be the D gene (5 bases each). Germline V lookup: CDR1 MNHNY, CDR2 SVGAGI (reference sequence). This CDR3 contains 16 residues.

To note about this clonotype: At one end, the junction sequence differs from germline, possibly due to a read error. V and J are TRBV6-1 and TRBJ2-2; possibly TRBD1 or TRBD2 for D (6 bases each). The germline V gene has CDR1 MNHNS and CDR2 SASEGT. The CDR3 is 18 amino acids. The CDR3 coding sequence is TGTGGCAGCAGTGAAGCGCATCTAGGGGGAGGGAACACCGGGGAGCTGTTTTTT. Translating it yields CGSSEAHLGGGNTGELFF.

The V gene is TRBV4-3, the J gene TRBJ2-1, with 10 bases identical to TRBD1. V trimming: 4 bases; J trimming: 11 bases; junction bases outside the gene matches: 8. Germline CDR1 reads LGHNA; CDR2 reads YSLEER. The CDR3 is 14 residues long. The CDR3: CASSLDRGWNKQFF. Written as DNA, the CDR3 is TGCGCCAGCAGCCTGGACAGGGGGTGGAATAAGCAGTTCTTC.

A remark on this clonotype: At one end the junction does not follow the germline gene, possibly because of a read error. The CDR3 is CASSMGGDRRISLYGANLLSF. The CDR3 nucleotides read TGTGCCAGCAGCATGGGGGGAGACAGGCGCATTTCCCTCTATGGGGCCAACCTCCTGAGTTTC. This sequence joins TRBV11-2 and TRBJ2-6; D is possibly TRBD1 or TRBD2 (6 bases each). CDR1 is SGHAT, CDR2 FQNNGV, per germline. The CDR3 runs 21 residues.

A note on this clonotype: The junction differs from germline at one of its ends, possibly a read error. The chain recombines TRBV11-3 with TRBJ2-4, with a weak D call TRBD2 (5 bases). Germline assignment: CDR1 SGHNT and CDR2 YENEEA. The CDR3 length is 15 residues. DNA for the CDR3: TGTGCCAACAGCCTCGGGGTGATATCCAAAAACATTCAGTACTTC. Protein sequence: CANSLGVISKNIQYF.

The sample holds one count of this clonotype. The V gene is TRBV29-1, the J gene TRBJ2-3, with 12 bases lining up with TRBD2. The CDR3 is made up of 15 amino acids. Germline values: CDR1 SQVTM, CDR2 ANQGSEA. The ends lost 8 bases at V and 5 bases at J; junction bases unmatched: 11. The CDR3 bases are TGCAGCTTACGGACTAGCGGGACTTGGATAGATACGCAGTATTTT. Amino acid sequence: CSLRTSGTWIDTQYF.

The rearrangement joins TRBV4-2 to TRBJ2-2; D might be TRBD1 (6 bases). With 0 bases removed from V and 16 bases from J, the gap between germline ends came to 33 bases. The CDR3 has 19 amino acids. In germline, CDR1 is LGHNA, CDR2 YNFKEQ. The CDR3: CASSQDNGQSLLNTGEQFF. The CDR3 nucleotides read TGTGCCAGCAGCCAAGATAATGGACAGTCCCTTCTGAACACCGGGGAACAGTTTTTT.

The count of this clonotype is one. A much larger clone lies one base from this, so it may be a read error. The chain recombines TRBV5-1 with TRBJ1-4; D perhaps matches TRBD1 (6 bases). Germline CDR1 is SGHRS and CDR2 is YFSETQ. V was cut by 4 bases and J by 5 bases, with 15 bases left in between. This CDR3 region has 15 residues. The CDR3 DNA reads TGCGCCAGCAGCAGGGACATGGGGACCAATGAAAAACTGTTTTTT. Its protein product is CASSRDMGTNEKLFF. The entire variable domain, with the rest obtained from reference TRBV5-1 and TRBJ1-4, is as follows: KAGVTQTPRYLIKTRGQQVTLSCSPISGHRSVSWYQQTPGQGLQFLFEYFSETQRNKGNFPGRFSGRQFSNSRSEMNVSTLELGDSALYLCASSRDMGTNEKLFFGSGTQLSVL.

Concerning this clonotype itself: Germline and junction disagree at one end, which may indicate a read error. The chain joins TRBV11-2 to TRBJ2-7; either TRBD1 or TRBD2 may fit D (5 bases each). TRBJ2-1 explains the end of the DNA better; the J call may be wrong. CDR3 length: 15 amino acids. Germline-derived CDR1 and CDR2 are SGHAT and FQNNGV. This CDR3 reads CASSLAAREFYEQFF. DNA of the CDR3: TGTGCCAGTAGCTTGGCGGCCAGGGAGTTTTACGAACAGTTCTTC.